This T cell receptor (beta chain) is drawn from a study of T-cell memory formation after mild COVID-19. A few counts support this clonotype. The antigen remains unidentified. TCRdb reanalysed the 5' RACE reads using MiXCR and keeps one entry per CDR3 protein. The sample shows under 450,000 distinct CDR3 sequences, under 25% of them seen only once. Germline V gene sequence: CDR1 SQVTM, CDR2 ANQGSEA. The CDR3 extends over 15 amino acids. The trim removed 5 bases at V and 1 base at J, leaving 5 bases unmatched. Study outcomes and limitations: Detection of some responders pre-infection suggested pre-existing cross-reactive memory T cells participated.

The TCR originated in an adult woman who had mild COVID-19 (a few samples of this study predate the infection). Cell type and time point are not known. The chain has TRBV29-1 and TRBJ2-1; TRBD1 aligns across 10 bases. Sequencing was done on a sample of PBMCs or a T cell subset sorted from them (not recorded which). DNA of the CDR3: TGCAGCGTTTCGACAGGGGGCCGGTCCTACAATGAGCAGTTCTTC. The encoded protein is CSVSTGGRSYNEQFF.